One sample yielded the 24 T cell receptor beta chains listed below, sequenced in a study of blood T cell repertoires in COVID-19. Assay used: immunoSEQ multiplex PCR; TCRdb lists only in-frame clones, some missing. The table shows about 250,000 clones, with 80% to 85% occurring only once. Sequenced material: peripheral blood. Every receptor here comes from a person aged 65-85 years with COVID-19, enrolled during active disease.

V is TRBV4-1 and J is TRBJ1-3; 10 bases line up with TRBD1. The V gene end was trimmed by 3 bases and the J gene end by 3 bases; junction bases not matched to a gene: 2. CDR3 length equals 15 residues. Germline CDR1 is MGHRA and CDR2 is YSYEKL. Here the CDR3 reads CASSQGTGVGNTIYF. Written as DNA, the CDR3 is TGCGCCAGCAGCCAGGGGACAGGGGTTGGAAACACCATATATTTT.

This clone was found a few times. The rearrangement joins TRBV11-3 to TRBJ2-1, with 7 positions matching TRBD2. V dropped 4 bases and J dropped 6; count of bases not matched to a gene: 6. The CDR3 has 14 residues. Germline CDR1 reads SGHNT; CDR2 reads YENEEA. CDR3: CASSWGGPSNEQFF. CDR3 nucleotides: TGTGCCAGCAGCTGGGGGGGACCCAGCAATGAGCAGTTCTTC.

A remark on this clone: The sample carries other DNA sequences with the same CDR3. The gene calls are TRBV19 and TRBJ1-1; 7 bases agree with TRBD1. The germline V gene has CDR1 LNHDA and CDR2 SQIVND (reference sequence). The CDR3 spans 13 residues. Trimming cost V 5 bases and J 3 bases; bases outside gene matches: 3. The CDR3 protein is CASSSTGDTEAFF. CDR3 sequence (DNA): TGTGCCAGTAGTTCTACAGGGGACACTGAAGCTTTCTTT.

Remarks on this clone: Sequence at one end of the junction differs from germline and may be a read error. This chain uses TRBV6-6 with TRBJ1-4; D call uncertain. The CDR3 is 11 amino acids. Germline V gene lookup returns CDR1 MNHNY and CDR2 SVGAGI (reference sequence). CDR3 residues: CASRRSEKLFF. DNA for the CDR3: TGTGCCAGCAGGCGTAGTGAAAAATTGTTTTTT.

The V call is TRBV6-2 or TRBV6-3, the J call TRBJ2-5, with D uncertain. The ends were cut back, 5 bases at V and 4 bases at J, with 8 bases in the middle. Germline values: CDR1 MNHEY, CDR2 SVGEGT. The CDR3 totals 12 residues. This chain's CDR3 is CASSQVVETQYF. CDR3 coding DNA: TGTGCCAGCAGTCAGGTGGTAGAGACCCAGTACTTC.

This clone was observed a few times. The chain uses TRBV19 and TRBJ1-4, with TRBD1 as a possible D gene (5 bases). CDR3 length equals 16 residues. Deletions cut 7 bases from V and 7 bases from J, with 22 bases between. CDR1 and CDR2 (germline): LNHDA, SQIVND (reference sequence). The CDR3 region has the DNA TGTGCCAGTACCCCACGCCGGGGCCTCGGGAGTGAAAAACTGTTTTTT. This codes for CASTPRRGLGSEKLFF.

The rearrangement links TRBV5-4 to TRBJ2-4; no clear D. CDR1 SGHNT and CDR2 YYREEE come from the germline V gene (reference sequence). The CDR3 totals 15 residues. The V and J ends lost 3 bases and 1 base respectively, with 11 bases between them. In nucleotides, the CDR3 is TGTGCCAGCAGCTCCTTCAGAACGGCCAAAAACATTCAGTACTTC. Its protein product is CASSSFRTAKNIQYF.

The CDR3, as DNA: TGTGCCAGCAGCCAAGGACTAGCGGGGGGAGATACGCAGTATTTT. It translates to CASSQGLAGGDTQYF. The rearrangement uses TRBV3-1 (or the pseudogene TRBV3-2) and TRBJ2-3; 13 bases fit TRBD2. Germline CDR1 LGHDT, CDR2 YNNKEL (reference sequence). Trimming cost V 1 base and J 5 bases; bases outside gene matches: 0. The CDR3 totals 15 residues.

V usage is TRBV15 and J usage is TRBJ2-1, with a possible D match to TRBD2 (6 bases). This CDR3 spans 20 amino acids. Germline CDR1 reads LNHNV; CDR2 reads YYDKDF (reference sequence). Trimming took off 0 bases at V and 1 base at J, with 22 bases between the two ends. CDR3 residues: CATSRDSARGIGWSYNEQFF. The CDR3 DNA follows: TGTGCCACCAGCAGAGATTCGGCCCGCGGGATAGGATGGTCCTACAATGAGCAGTTCTTC.

This chain uses TRBV9 with TRBJ1-2; no firm D call. Germline lookup yields CDR1 SGDLS and CDR2 YYNGEE. The ends were cut back, 2 bases at V and 3 bases at J, with 5 bases in the middle. This CDR3 region has 12 residues. CDR3 residues: CASSVSHYGYTF. The CDR3 DNA is TGTGCCAGCAGCGTGAGTCACTATGGCTACACCTTC.

V usage is TRBV19 and J usage is TRBJ2-1; D might be TRBD1 (5 bases). Looked up from germline, CDR1 is LNHDA and CDR2 is SQIVND (reference sequence). Deletions cut 5 bases from V and 9 bases from J, with 17 bases between. The length of the CDR3 is 14 residues. CDR3 sequence reads: CASSPWGGVFEQFF. CDR3 nucleotide sequence: TGTGCCAGTAGTCCTTGGGGCGGAGTATTTGAGCAGTTCTTC.

V usage is TRBV30 and J usage is TRBJ1-4; D is perhaps TRBD1 (6 bases). V was pared by 3 bases and J by 7 bases, with 12 bases between. Germline assignment: CDR1 GTSNPN and CDR2 SVGIG (reference sequence). This CDR3 has 13 amino acids. The CDR3 reads CAWSRGQGEKLFF. In DNA, the CDR3 is TGTGCCTGGAGCAGGGGTCAGGGTGAAAAACTGTTTTTT.

V is TRBV5-5 and J is TRBJ2-2; 9 bases map to TRBD1. V shed 5 bases, J shed 5 bases, and the junction held 4 bases outside the gene matches. From germline, CDR1 is SGHKS and CDR2 YYEKEE (reference sequence). The CDR3 runs 14 residues. The CDR3: CASSWDRATGELFF. In nucleotides, the CDR3 is TGTGCCAGCAGTTGGGACAGGGCGACCGGGGAGCTGTTTTTT.

The chain has TRBV7-9 and TRBJ2-4; TRBD1 might be the D (5 bases). V lost 1 base, J lost 0 bases, and 7 bases lay in between. The germline V gene has CDR1 SEHNR and CDR2 FQNEAQ (reference sequence). The CDR3 extends over 15 amino acids. DNA of the CDR3: TGTGCCAGCAGCTTAGTGGGGCGAGCCAAAAACATTCAGTACTTC. Protein product: CASSLVGRAKNIQYF.

Only one count was recorded for this clone. The CDR3 bases are TGTGCCAGTAGCAGGGTTCCAGATACGCAGTATTTT. Translated: CASSRVPDTQYF. The rearrangement uses TRBV19 and TRBJ2-3; TRBD1 is a possible D gene (5 bases). Germline CDR1 reads LNHDA; CDR2 reads SQIVND (reference sequence). Trimming removed 6 bases at V and 4 bases at J, with 8 bases between. This CDR3 is 12 amino acids long.

The chain uses TRBV4-1 and TRBJ1-6; D gene ambiguous. Looked up from germline, CDR1 is MGHRA and CDR2 is YSYEKL. This CDR3 has 13 residues. V was trimmed by 1 base and J by 10 bases, leaving 8 bases between them. This CDR3 reads CASSQVAGSPLHF. CDR3 sequence (DNA): TGCGCCAGCAGCCAAGTGGCAGGATCACCCCTCCACTTT.

This clone was observed a handful of times. The CDR3 here is CSASMGLAVYNEQFF. In nucleotides, the CDR3 is TGCAGTGCTAGTATGGGACTAGCGGTTTACAATGAGCAGTTCTTC. This chain joins TRBV20-1 and TRBJ2-1, with 11 bases fitting TRBD2. The CDR3 has 15 amino acids. Trimming removed 3 bases from V and 4 bases from J; junction bases left unmatched: 5. CDR1 is DFQATT and CDR2 is SNEGSKA in the germline V gene (reference sequence).

The chain uses TRBV7-3 and TRBJ2-5, with unresolved D. The CDR3 spans 15 residues. Deletions cut 1 base from V and 5 bases from J, with 14 bases between. The germline V gene encodes CDR1 SGHTA and CDR2 FQGTGA. CDR3 bases: TGTGCCAGCAGCTTAATCGCCAAACACGGGGAGACCCAGTACTTC. Amino acids: CASSLIAKHGETQYF.

The CDR3 loop is CASTPGNLPPYSYEQYF. The DNA of the CDR3 is TGCGCCAGCACCCCCGGGAACCTCCCACCATACTCCTACGAGCAGTACTTC. The chain employs TRBV5-1 and TRBJ2-7, with a weak D call TRBD2 (5 bases). Germline V gene lookup returns CDR1 SGHRS and CDR2 YFSETQ. Trimming cost V 6 bases and J 0 bases, with 22 bases left between them. CDR3 length equals 17 residues.

This clone appeared once. This rearrangement joins TRBV5-6 to TRBJ2-7, with D perhaps TRBD2 (5 bases). This CDR3 is built from 13 residues. Germline loops: CDR1 SGHDT, CDR2 YYEEEE. V lost 4 bases and J lost 3, with 11 bases in between. CDR3 in DNA: TGTGCCAGCAGCCCTCGTGGAGGCTACGAGCAGTACTTC. Its protein product is CASSPRGGYEQYF. Filled out from reference TRBV5-6 and TRBJ2-7, the complete variable domain reads DAGVTQSPTHLIKTRGQQVTLRCSPKSGHDTVSWYQQALGQGPQFIFQYYEEEERQRGNFPDRFSGHQFPNYSSELNVNALLLGDSALYLCASSPRGGYEQYFGPGTRLTVT.

The rearrangement links TRBV5-6 to TRBJ1-1; D is uncertain. Per the germline V gene, CDR1 is SGHDT and CDR2 is YYEEEE. CDR3 length: 12 amino acids. V lost 0 bases and J lost 8, with 8 bases in between. CDR3 nucleotide sequence: TGTGCCAGCAGCTTGGTGGAGAACGAAGCTTTCTTT. Translating gives CASSLVENEAFF.

About this clone: The sample holds other DNA sequences that translate to the same CDR3. J is TRBJ1-6 and V is TRBV19, with D uncertain. Trimming removed 3 bases at V and 7 bases at J, with 10 bases between. Germline loops: CDR1 LNHDA, CDR2 SQIVND (reference sequence). This CDR3 has 14 amino acids. The CDR3 nucleotides read TGTGCCAGTAGTATTAACAGTTACAATTCACCCCTCCACTTT. It codes for CASSINSYNSPLHF.

The chain uses TRBV7-3 and TRBJ1-3; D is unclear. The germline gives CDR1 SGHTA, CDR2 FQGTGA. CDR3 length equals 14 residues. Trimming took 3 bases from V and 3 from J, leaving 9 bases between them. CDR3 in DNA: TGTGCCAGCAGCTTGGGAGACTTTGGAAACACCATATATTTT. Protein: CASSLGDFGNTIYF. The full variable domain, in which reference TRBV7-3 and TRBJ1-3 provide the parts outside the CDR3, is GAGVSQTPSNKVTEKGKYVELRCDPISGHTALYWYRQSLGQGPEFLIYFQGTGAADDSGLPNDRFFAVRPEGSVSTLKIQRTERGDSAVYLCASSLGDFGNTIYFGEGSWLTVV.

This clone was detected ten times or more. The chain employs TRBV7-9 and TRBJ2-7, with TRBD1 matching 7 bases. V lost 5 bases to trimming and J lost 0 bases; unmatched junction nucleotides: 7. The CDR3 is made up of 15 amino acids. CDR1 and CDR2 (germline): SEHNR, FQNEAQ (reference sequence). CDR3 nucleotide sequence: TGTGCCAGCAGCCCGACAGGGATGAGCTCCTACGAGCAGTACTTC. As protein: CASSPTGMSSYEQYF.